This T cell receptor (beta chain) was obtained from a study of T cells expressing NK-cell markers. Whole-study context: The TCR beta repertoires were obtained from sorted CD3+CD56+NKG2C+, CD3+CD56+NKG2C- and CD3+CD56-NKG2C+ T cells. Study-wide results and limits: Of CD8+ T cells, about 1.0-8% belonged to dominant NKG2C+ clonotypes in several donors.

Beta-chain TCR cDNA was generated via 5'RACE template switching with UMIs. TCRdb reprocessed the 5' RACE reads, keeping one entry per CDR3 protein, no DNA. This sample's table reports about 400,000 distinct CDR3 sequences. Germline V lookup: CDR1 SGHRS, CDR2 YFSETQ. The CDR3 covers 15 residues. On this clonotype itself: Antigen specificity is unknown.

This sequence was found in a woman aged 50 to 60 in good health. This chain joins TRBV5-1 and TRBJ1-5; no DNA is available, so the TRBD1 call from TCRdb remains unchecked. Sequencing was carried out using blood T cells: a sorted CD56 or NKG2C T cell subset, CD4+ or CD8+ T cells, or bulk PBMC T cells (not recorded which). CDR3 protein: CASSNGTSSNQPQHF.